This is a list of T cell receptor beta chains from one sample in a study of blood T cell repertoires in COVID-19. The table came from immunoSEQ multiplex PCR; TCRdb's copy has only in-frame clones and leaves some out. Seen here are about 100,000 clones, around 94% observed once, and the top ten hold about 5.7%. Sequenced input: peripheral blood. These receptor sequences come from a man aged 45-60 years with active COVID-19. Each CDR3 is given with its conserved first and last residue. The D gene is left open where the match is weak. Clone size is shown for a subset of rows, as once, few, many or a class of expanded clone.

v_call: TRBV6-1
j_call: TRBJ2-1
clone_size: NA
d_call: TRBD1
cdr3_nt: TGTGCCAGCAGTGAGGTTGGGACAGTAAATGAGCAGTTCTTC
cdr3_aa: CASSEVGTVNEQFF

v_call: TRBV27
j_call: TRBJ2-3
clone_size: NA
d_call: TRBD2
cdr3_nt: TGTGCCAGCAGGCGAACTAGCGGCAGCACAGATACGCAGTATTTT
cdr3_aa: CASRRTSGSTDTQYF

v_call: TRBV28
j_call: TRBJ1-1
clone_size: NA
d_call: NA
cdr3_nt: TGTGCCAGCACCAAAGGACAGTACAACACTGAAGCTTTCTTT
cdr3_aa: CASTKGQYNTEAFF

v_call: TRBV29-1
j_call: TRBJ1-2
clone_size: NA
d_call: NA
cdr3_nt: TGCAGCGTTGACAGGGTTGAGGGCTACACCTTC
cdr3_aa: CSVDRVEGYTF

v_call: TRBV5-5
j_call: TRBJ2-3
clone_size: NA
d_call: TRBD2
cdr3_nt: TGTGCCAGCAGCTCCGGACTAGCGGGAGGTATAGATACGCAGTATTTT
cdr3_aa: CASSSGLAGGIDTQYF

v_call: TRBV4-1
j_call: TRBJ2-7
clone_size: NA
d_call: NA
cdr3_nt: TGCGCCAGCAGCCAAGCCCTCGAGTGGAGCTCCTACGAGCAGTACTTC
cdr3_aa: CASSQALEWSSYEQYF

v_call: TRBV3-1/TRBV3-2
j_call: TRBJ2-1
clone_size: NA
d_call: TRBD2
cdr3_nt: TGTGCCAGCAGCCTTCGACTAGCGGGAGGGCCAGGAGAGCAGTTCTTC
cdr3_aa: CASSLRLAGGPGEQFF

v_call: TRBV19
j_call: TRBJ2-3
clone_size: NA
d_call: NA
cdr3_nt: TGTGCCAGTAGTACTTCTTGGTACAGGAAAACTAGCACAGATACGCAGTATTTT
cdr3_aa: CASSTSWYRKTSTDTQYF

v_call: TRBV4-1
j_call: TRBJ2-1
clone_size: NA
d_call: NA
cdr3_nt: TGCGCCAGCAGCCAAGATCGTGGCGGTGGGGGGTCCTACAATGAGCAGTTCTTC
cdr3_aa: CASSQDRGGGGSYNEQFF

v_call: TRBV6-1
j_call: TRBJ2-1
clone_size: NA
d_call: TRBD2
cdr3_nt: TGTGCCAGCAGTGAATCGACGGGAGGGCCCATAAATGAGCAGTTCTTC
cdr3_aa: CASSESTGGPINEQFF

v_call: TRBV3-1/TRBV3-2
j_call: TRBJ2-2
clone_size: NA
d_call: TRBD2
cdr3_nt: TGTGCCAGCAGCCGGCTAGCGGGAGGCACCGGGGAGCTGTTTTTT
cdr3_aa: CASSRLAGGTGELFF

v_call: TRBV10-3
j_call: TRBJ1-1
clone_size: NA
d_call: NA
cdr3_nt: TGTGCCATCAGTGATCCGGCAGGGGCCACGAACACCGAAGCTTTCTTT
cdr3_aa: CAISDPAGATNTEAFF

v_call: TRBV2
j_call: TRBJ2-1
clone_size: NA
d_call: TRBD2
cdr3_nt: TGTGCCACCGCAGACGCGACTAGCAACGACAATGAGCAGTTCTTC
cdr3_aa: CATADATSNDNEQFF

v_call: TRBV6-6
j_call: TRBJ2-7
clone_size: NA
d_call: TRBD1
cdr3_nt: TGTGCCAGCAGTTACGGTCAGGGGGCCTACGAGCAGTACTTC
cdr3_aa: CASSYGQGAYEQYF

v_call: TRBV6-5
j_call: TRBJ1-2
clone_size: NA
d_call: NA
cdr3_nt: TGTGCCAGTTTACAGGGACGTTTTGGCTACACCTTC
cdr3_aa: CASLQGRFGYTF

v_call: TRBV7-6
j_call: TRBJ2-7
clone_size: NA
d_call: NA
cdr3_nt: TGTGCCAGCAGCTTACTCGCGGGAAGCTCCTACGAGCAGTACTTC
cdr3_aa: CASSLLAGSSYEQYF

v_call: TRBV4-2
j_call: TRBJ2-7
clone_size: NA
d_call: TRBD2
cdr3_nt: TGTGCCAGCAGCCAAGGTATTAGCGGGAGCTACGAGCAGTACTTC
cdr3_aa: CASSQGISGSYEQYF

v_call: TRBV24-1
j_call: TRBJ2-3
clone_size: once
d_call: TRBD2
cdr3_nt: TGTGCCACCAGTGATGTTAGCGGGAGTGCAGATACGCAGTATTTT
cdr3_aa: CATSDVSGSADTQYF

v_call: TRBV27
j_call: TRBJ2-1
clone_size: NA
d_call: TRBD1
cdr3_nt: TGTGCCAGCAGTTTCCCAGGGGGACGTGAGCAGTTCTTC
cdr3_aa: CASSFPGGREQFF

v_call: TRBV4-1
j_call: TRBJ1-4
clone_size: NA
d_call: NA
cdr3_nt: TGCGCCAGCAGCCTCGGACAGCTCGCAACTAATGAAAAACTGTTTTTT
cdr3_aa: CASSLGQLATNEKLFF

v_call: TRBV6-2/TRBV6-3
j_call: TRBJ1-1
clone_size: few
d_call: NA
cdr3_nt: TGTGCCAGCAGTCTCGTGAACACTGAAGCTTTCTTT
cdr3_aa: CASSLVNTEAFF

v_call: TRBV2
j_call: TRBJ2-1
clone_size: NA
d_call: TRBD2
cdr3_nt: TGTGCCAGCAACCCCGAGAGACTAGCGGGTGAGCAGTTCTTC
cdr3_aa: CASNPERLAGEQFF

v_call: TRBV19
j_call: TRBJ2-3
clone_size: NA
d_call: NA
cdr3_nt: TGTGCCAGTAGTGAGGGACTCCGGTCGTATTTT
cdr3_aa: CASSEGLRSYF

v_call: TRBV28
j_call: TRBJ2-2
clone_size: once
d_call: NA
cdr3_nt: TGTGCCAGCCGGATACAGGGGACTCTCGGGGAGCTGTTTTTT
cdr3_aa: CASRIQGTLGELFF

v_call: TRBV28
j_call: TRBJ1-4
clone_size: NA
d_call: NA
cdr3_nt: TGTGCCAGCAGGCGGGACCTTTCAACTAATGAAAAACTGTTTTTT
cdr3_aa: CASRRDLSTNEKLFF

v_call: TRBV24-1
j_call: TRBJ2-1
clone_size: once
d_call: TRBD2
cdr3_nt: TGTGCCACCAGTGATTTGCTTAGCGGGAGTAATGAGCAGTTCTTC
cdr3_aa: CATSDLLSGSNEQFF

v_call: TRBV19
j_call: TRBJ2-1
clone_size: NA
d_call: TRBD2
cdr3_nt: TGTGCCAGTAGTATGATAGCGGGAGAAAAAGGTGAGCAGTTCTTC
cdr3_aa: CASSMIAGEKGEQFF

v_call: TRBV7-2
j_call: TRBJ1-4
clone_size: NA
d_call: NA
cdr3_nt: TGTGCCAGCAGCCCCCGGCCGGTTCGGGGGGAAAAACTGTTTTTT
cdr3_aa: CASSPRPVRGEKLFF

v_call: TRBV11-1
j_call: TRBJ2-1
clone_size: NA
d_call: TRBD1
cdr3_nt: TGTGCCAGCAGCTTCACAGGGGGCAGTGAGCAGTTCTTC
cdr3_aa: CASSFTGGSEQFF

v_call: TRBV30
j_call: TRBJ1-1
clone_size: NA
d_call: NA
cdr3_nt: TGTGGGGGCGGACAGCAGAACACTGAAGCTTTCTTT
cdr3_aa: CGGGQQNTEAFF

v_call: TRBV6-5
j_call: TRBJ1-6
clone_size: NA
d_call: TRBD1
cdr3_nt: TGTGCCAGCAGTCCCTCGGGGGGACAGGGGGCACCCCTCCACTTT
cdr3_aa: CASSPSGGQGAPLHF

v_call: TRBV28
j_call: TRBJ1-1
clone_size: NA
d_call: TRBD1
cdr3_nt: TGTGCCAGCAGTTCCCACAGGGGTCGGACTGAAGCTTTCTTT
cdr3_aa: CASSSHRGRTEAFF

v_call: TRBV19
j_call: TRBJ2-7
clone_size: NA
d_call: NA
cdr3_nt: TGTGCCACCCGTGGTGGACAGTCCTACGAGCAGTACTTC
cdr3_aa: CATRGGQSYEQYF

v_call: TRBV19
j_call: TRBJ2-2
clone_size: NA
d_call: TRBD1
cdr3_nt: TGTGCCAGTAGTAGCCGGGACAGGAACACCGGGGAGCTGTTTTTT
cdr3_aa: CASSSRDRNTGELFF

v_call: TRBV3-1/TRBV3-2
j_call: TRBJ1-1
clone_size: NA
d_call: TRBD1
cdr3_nt: TGTGCCAGCAGCCGCCGGACAGGGGGAAGCGCTGAAGCTTTCTTT
cdr3_aa: CASSRRTGGSAEAFF

v_call: TRBV28
j_call: TRBJ1-6
clone_size: NA
d_call: TRBD1
cdr3_nt: TGTGCGATCAGGGGGCCGTATAATTCACCCCTCCACTTT
cdr3_aa: CAIRGPYNSPLHF

v_call: TRBV5-1
j_call: TRBJ2-2
clone_size: NA
d_call: NA
cdr3_nt: TGCGCCAGCAGCTCCCAGGGTCGGGCCCCCACGAACACCGGGGAGCTGTTTTTT
cdr3_aa: CASSSQGRAPTNTGELFF

v_call: TRBV5-5
j_call: TRBJ1-3
clone_size: NA
d_call: NA
cdr3_nt: TGTGCCAGCAGCTTGGGACAGAACTCTGGAAACACCATATATTTT
cdr3_aa: CASSLGQNSGNTIYF

v_call: TRBV10-2
j_call: TRBJ1-1
clone_size: NA
d_call: NA
cdr3_nt: TGCGCCAGCAGTGAGTCGGTAAGAGGGGGTACTGAAGCTTTCTTT
cdr3_aa: CASSESVRGGTEAFF

v_call: TRBV6-6
j_call: TRBJ1-5
clone_size: NA
d_call: NA
cdr3_nt: TGTGCCAGCGGCCAGCCCCAGCATTTT
cdr3_aa: CASGQPQHF

v_call: TRBV11-1
j_call: TRBJ2-1
clone_size: NA
d_call: NA
cdr3_nt: TGTGCCAGCAGCTGGCGGGGAGACAATGAGCAGTTCTTC
cdr3_aa: CASSWRGDNEQFF

v_call: TRBV28
j_call: TRBJ2-1
clone_size: NA
d_call: NA
cdr3_nt: TGTGCCAGCAGCTCGTTCGAAGGGGAAAAGCAGTTCTTC
cdr3_aa: CASSSFEGEKQFF

v_call: TRBV11-2
j_call: TRBJ2-7
clone_size: once
d_call: TRBD2
cdr3_nt: TGTGCCAGTCGACTAGCGACGACCTACGAGCAGTACTTC
cdr3_aa: CASRLATTYEQYF

v_call: TRBV24-1
j_call: TRBJ2-1
clone_size: NA
d_call: NA
cdr3_nt: TGTGCCACCAGTGCCCTCGGAGGGCTTTACTCCTACAATGAGCAGTTCTTC
cdr3_aa: CATSALGGLYSYNEQFF

v_call: TRBV2
j_call: TRBJ2-1
clone_size: NA
d_call: TRBD2
cdr3_nt: TGTGCCAGCAGTTCTACTAGCGGGAGGGGGTCAAGTGAGCAGTTCTTC
cdr3_aa: CASSSTSGRGSSEQFF

v_call: TRBV5-6
j_call: TRBJ2-7
clone_size: NA
d_call: TRBD1
cdr3_nt: TGTGCCAGCAGCTCGGACAGGGGAATCAGCGAGCAGTACTTC
cdr3_aa: CASSSDRGISEQYF

v_call: TRBV7-3
j_call: TRBJ2-2
clone_size: NA
d_call: TRBD2
cdr3_nt: TGTGCCAGCAGCCCACTAGCGGGGATAAACACCGGGGAGCTGTTTTTT
cdr3_aa: CASSPLAGINTGELFF

v_call: TRBV28
j_call: TRBJ2-7
clone_size: NA
d_call: TRBD2
cdr3_nt: TGTGCCACCCAGACTAGCGGGATTGGCGAGCAGTACTTC
cdr3_aa: CATQTSGIGEQYF

v_call: TRBV30
j_call: TRBJ1-2
clone_size: NA
d_call: TRBD1
cdr3_nt: TGTGCCTGGAGTCCCCCAGGGGGGCTATATGGCTACACCTTC
cdr3_aa: CAWSPPGGLYGYTF

v_call: TRBV18
j_call: TRBJ2-3
clone_size: NA
d_call: TRBD2
cdr3_nt: TGTGCCAGCTCACCCGGGACTAGCGGGTTAACTAGCACAGATACGCAGTATTTT
cdr3_aa: CASSPGTSGLTSTDTQYF

v_call: TRBV11-3
j_call: TRBJ2-1
clone_size: NA
d_call: NA
cdr3_nt: TGTGCCAGCAGCCAGGGGTTAGCGCTGTACAATGAGCAGTTCTTC
cdr3_aa: CASSQGLALYNEQFF

v_call: TRBV2
j_call: TRBJ2-2
clone_size: NA
d_call: TRBD2
cdr3_nt: TGTGCCAGCAGTGAGGGACTAGCGGGAGGTGGGACCGGGGAGCTGTTTTTT
cdr3_aa: CASSEGLAGGGTGELFF

v_call: TRBV6-5
j_call: TRBJ2-1
clone_size: NA
d_call: TRBD2
cdr3_nt: TGTGCCAGCCGGGGGGGACTAGCGGGCGTCAATGAGCAGTTCTTC
cdr3_aa: CASRGGLAGVNEQFF

v_call: TRBV10-3
j_call: TRBJ2-1
clone_size: NA
d_call: NA
cdr3_nt: TGTGCCATCAGTGAGTCGATAAGCGAGACTTACAATGAGCAGTTCTTC
cdr3_aa: CAISESISETYNEQFF

v_call: TRBV28
j_call: TRBJ2-1
clone_size: NA
d_call: TRBD1
cdr3_nt: TGTGCCAGCAATACCGGGACAGGTACCTATAGGGGGTTCTTC
cdr3_aa: CASNTGTGTYRGFF

v_call: TRBV28
j_call: TRBJ1-4
clone_size: once
d_call: NA
cdr3_nt: TGTGCCAGCAGTGGACCTACGGGATTTGGAGAAAAACTGTTTTTT
cdr3_aa: CASSGPTGFGEKLFF

v_call: TRBV18
j_call: TRBJ2-7
clone_size: NA
d_call: NA
cdr3_nt: TGTGCCAGCTCACCAGATCAGAATCGCGAGCAGTACTTC
cdr3_aa: CASSPDQNREQYF

v_call: TRBV6-5
j_call: TRBJ1-4
clone_size: few
d_call: NA
cdr3_nt: TGTGCCAGCAGTTATGGTCGGTACAATGAAAAACTGTTTTTT
cdr3_aa: CASSYGRYNEKLFF

v_call: TRBV5-1
j_call: TRBJ2-3
clone_size: NA
d_call: TRBD2
cdr3_nt: TGCGCCAGCAGCTTGGTTCTAGCGGGTATCACAGATACGCAGTATTTT
cdr3_aa: CASSLVLAGITDTQYF

v_call: TRBV10-3
j_call: TRBJ2-3
clone_size: NA
d_call: NA
cdr3_nt: TGTGCCATCAGCTACAGGGACACAGATACGCAGTATTTT
cdr3_aa: CAISYRDTDTQYF